The T cell receptor (beta chain) described here comes from a study of cytomegalovirus exposure and HLA in healthy donors. The trim removed 3 bases at V and 6 bases at J, leaving 7 bases unmatched. Looked up from germline, CDR1 is SGHDN and CDR2 is FVKESK. The CDR3 is 14 amino acids. The PCR used 60 Vbeta and 13 Jbeta primers. The protocol was immunoSEQ multiplex PCR, while the TCRdb copy is restricted to in-frame clones and leaves out a portion. The sample lists under 100,000 clones, 60% to 85% seen once, with 5.5% to 7.5% in the top ten. The origin of this receptor is a man in his late teens or twenties in good health and CMV-seropositive. Sequencing was performed on PBMCs. The chain is built from TRBV14 and TRBJ2-7, with TRBD2 matching over 8 bases. The CDR3 loop is CASSQAGGLGEQYF. CDR3 coding DNA: TGTGCCAGCAGCCAGGCGGGAGGCCTGGGCGAGCAGTACTTC.